A single sample is the source of the 4 T cell receptor beta chains below, sequenced in a study of blood T cell repertoires in COVID-19. The repertoire was sequenced with immunoSEQ multiplex PCR; TCRdb's copy has only in-frame clones and lacks some. The sample consists of under 300,000 clones, roughly 88% of them appearing once. The sample comprised peripheral blood. The receptors were sampled from a man older than 75 with acute or convalescent COVID-19.

J is TRBJ2-5 and V is TRBV28, with D tentatively TRBD1 (5 bases). Trimming took off 6 bases at V and 5 bases at J, with 22 bases between the two ends. The CDR3 sequence is 16 residues long. Germline CDR1 is MDHEN and CDR2 is SYDVKM. CDR3 nucleotide sequence: TGTGCCAGCAGATCGTACTGGACCGTACAGGCGGAGACCCAGTACTTC. Its translation is CASRSYWTVQAETQYF.

A word on this clone: Compared with germline, one end of the junction differs, possibly owing to a read error. The rearrangement uses TRBV2 and TRBJ2-7; TRBD1 is a possible D gene (6 bases). Germline V gene lookup returns CDR1 SNHLY and CDR2 FYNNEI. The CDR3 runs to 15 residues. CDR3 nucleotide sequence: TGTGCCAGCAGTGGGGGGCCCGGCACATCCTACGAACAGTACTTC. Its translation: CASSGGPGTSYEQYF.

V is TRBV5-1 and J is TRBJ2-5, with 7 bases that match TRBD2. The germline CDR1 and CDR2 sequences are SGHRS and YFSETQ. The CDR3 spans 15 residues. Trimming cost V 5 bases and J 2 bases; bases outside gene matches: 9. In DNA form, the CDR3 reads TGCGCCAGCAGATCCGGACTAGTGACACAAGAGACCCAGTACTTC. This sequence encodes CASRSGLVTQETQYF.

This clone came up once. The chain has TRBV24-1 and TRBJ2-3; the match to TRBD1 covers 7 bases. The CDR3 runs to 15 residues. The germline gives CDR1 KGHDR, CDR2 SFDVKD. Trimming cost V 5 bases and J 2 bases; bases outside gene matches: 6. CDR3 coding DNA: TGTGCCACCAGTGGTGGACAGGCGGACACAGATACGCAGTATTTT. Protein product: CATSGGQADTDTQYF.